The T cell receptor beta chain under discussion was sequenced for a study of blood T cells in healthy people across ages. Overall study results and limits: The unsorted PBMCs prevented any conclusive comparison of naive versus antigen-experienced cells. TCR beta diversity tracked closely with naive T cell percentage.

Combining a sample-barcoded 5' primer with a J-beta primer mix, a second PCR ran for 7 to 11 cycles. A single record per CDR3 protein comes from TCRdb applying MiXCR to the 5' RACE reads. The sample consists of about 760,000 distinct CDR3 sequences, about 61% of them appearing once. On this clonotype itself: Antigen unknown.

The CDR3 length is 14 residues. Germline values: CDR1 SGHRS, CDR2 YFSETQ. Trimming stripped 1 base from V and 3 bases from J, with 7 bases between. This receptor was obtained from a man aged 40-55 years in good health. The chain couples TRBV5-1 to TRBJ2-2; D remains unclear. Sample: blood. The CDR3 DNA sequence: TGCGCCAGCAGCTTGATAGGCGACACCGGGGAGCTGTTTTTT. It encodes CASSLIGDTGELFF.